This T cell receptor (beta chain) is drawn from a study of cytomegalovirus exposure and HLA in healthy donors. Across the whole study: Roughly 89 million unique TCR sequences came from HLA-typed donors in an early release.

With 60 Vbeta and 13 Jbeta primers, the PCR was carried out. Methods used by the authors: About 9.9 million shared chains were among approximately 80 million unique TCR beta chains counted in a later analysis. This table comes from immunoSEQ multiplex PCR, and its TCRdb copy is limited to in-frame clones, with some not included. The DNA gave D and trimming, while V, J and clone size come from that table. The ten most abundant clones cover roughly 0.74% of a sample with 180,000 or so clones. Study observations and caveats: While the bulk of TCR sequences proved rare, some public TCRs turned up in many donors. It was reported that the classifier diagnosed cytomegalovirus status with high specificity and sensitivity in both the original and validation cohorts.

As to this clone: Its antigen remains unidentified.

Trimming removed 8 bases at V and 4 bases at J, with 18 bases between. Germline V gene data show CDR1 as MNHEY and CDR2 as SVGAGI. This CDR3 spans 15 amino acids. The sequence came from a boy under 18 in good health and CMV-seronegative. This chain connects TRBV6-5 to TRBJ1-5; D is unresolved. The sequencing input was PBMCs. The chain's CDR3 is CASGPRTGMNQPQHF. CDR3 sequence (DNA): TGTGCCAGCGGCCCTAGGACGGGGATGAATCAGCCCCAGCATTTT.